The rows below give T cell receptor beta chains drawn from one sample of a study of patients and donors after allogeneic stem cell transplantation. TCRdb re-derived calls from the RT-PCR reads in MiXCR, one entry per CDR3 protein. The sample consists of about 960,000 distinct CDR3 sequences, roughly 18% of them appearing once. Sequencing was done on a sample of blood, either unsorted or a sorted T cell fraction (not recorded which). These receptors all come from a human donor who was either an allogeneic HSCT recipient or a stem cell or donor lymphocyte infusion donor (not recorded which). It is not recorded whose cells these are; they may come from a transplant donor. Both conserved end residues are part of each CDR3. The D gene is left open where the match is weak. Expanded clones get a size class; other rows say once, few or many, or leave the size out.

clone size: few; D gene: .; V gene: TRBV27; J gene: TRBJ1-1; CDR3 DNA: TGTGCCAGCAGCCGCCAGGGTTCCGTTAACACTGAAGCTTTCTTT; CDR3 protein: CASSRQGSVNTEAFF
clone size: .; D gene: TRBD2; V gene: TRBV9; J gene: TRBJ2-3; CDR3 DNA: TGTGCCAGCAGTCCAGCGGGGTCTAGCACAGATACGCAGTATTTT; CDR3 protein: CASSPAGSSTDTQYF
clone size: many; D gene: .; V gene: TRBV7-6; J gene: TRBJ2-3; CDR3 DNA: TGTGCAGTTACGGGGCGTTGGGACGGAGATACGCAGTATTTT; CDR3 protein: CAVTGRWDGDTQYF
clone size: few; D gene: TRBD2; V gene: TRBV5-6; J gene: TRBJ2-7; CDR3 DNA: TGTGCCAGCTGCCTGACTAGCGGGAGGCCCTACGAGCAGTACTTC; CDR3 protein: CASCLTSGRPYEQYF
clone size: few; D gene: TRBD1; V gene: TRBV11-1; J gene: TRBJ2-4; CDR3 DNA: TGTGCCAGCAGCTTCACGGACAGGGGCTGGGGACCAGCAAAAAACATTCAGTACTTC; CDR3 protein: CASSFTDRGWGPAKNIQYF
clone size: .; D gene: TRBD1; V gene: TRBV20-1; J gene: TRBJ2-3; CDR3 DNA: TGCAGTGCTTGGACAGGGGAGGTGTTTTTGGTTACAGATACGCAGTATTTT; CDR3 protein: CSAWTGEVFLVTDTQYF
clone size: many; D gene: .; V gene: TRBV15; J gene: TRBJ2-1; CDR3 DNA: TGTGCCACCAGCAGAAGAAGGGACTCCTACAATGAGCAGTTCTTC; CDR3 protein: CATSRRRDSYNEQFF
clone size: few; D gene: .; V gene: TRBV20-1; J gene: TRBJ2-7; CDR3 DNA: TGCAGTGCTAGAGGGATTCAGGGGAGTACCTACGAGCAGTACTTC; CDR3 protein: CSARGIQGSTYEQYF
clone size: few; D gene: .; V gene: TRBV11-2; J gene: TRBJ2-7; CDR3 DNA: TGTGCCAGCAGCTTAGATCGCCGAACTTACGAGCAGTACTTC; CDR3 protein: CASSLDRRTYEQYF
clone size: few; D gene: .; V gene: TRBV12-3/TRBV12-4; J gene: TRBJ2-3; CDR3 DNA: TGTGCCAGCAGTCCCCCGGTGGAACATACGCAGTATTTT; CDR3 protein: CASSPPVEHTQYF